This T cell receptor beta chain was sequenced for a study of T cell responses to AZD1222 COVID-19 vaccine. Study results and caveats: With two AZD1222 doses given, Spike-specific TCR breadth and depth both rose. Possibly, clonal diversity was underestimated; donors were largely white British and included more females. Recipients of AZD1222 seropositive at baseline numbered only five or six.

Germline lookup yields CDR1 SGHNT and CDR2 YYREEE (reference sequence). The CDR3 totals 14 residues. Trimming took off 5 bases at V and 8 bases at J, with 19 bases between the two ends. Worth noting for this clone: Antigen: not known.

Profiled with immunoSEQ multiplex PCR; TCRdb holds only in-frame clones, not every one. The sample shows around 140,000 clones, around 92% of them seen only once. The V call is TRBV5-4, the J call TRBJ1-2, with a possible D match to TRBD1 (6 bases). The sequence derives from an adult in good health. The sequences come from peripheral blood, collected on day 0 of AZD1222 vaccination. The CDR3 sequence: CASSTNQGPGGYTF. The DNA for the CDR3 is TGTGCCAGCAGTACGAATCAGGGGCCCGGGGGCTACACCTTC. The entire variable domain, with the rest obtained from reference TRBV5-4 and TRBJ1-2, is as follows: ETGVTQSPTHLIKTRGQQVTLRCSSQSGHNTVSWYQQALGQGPQFIFQYYREEENGRGNFPPRFSGLQFPNYSSELNVNALELDDSALYLCASSTNQGPGGYTFGSGTRLTVV.